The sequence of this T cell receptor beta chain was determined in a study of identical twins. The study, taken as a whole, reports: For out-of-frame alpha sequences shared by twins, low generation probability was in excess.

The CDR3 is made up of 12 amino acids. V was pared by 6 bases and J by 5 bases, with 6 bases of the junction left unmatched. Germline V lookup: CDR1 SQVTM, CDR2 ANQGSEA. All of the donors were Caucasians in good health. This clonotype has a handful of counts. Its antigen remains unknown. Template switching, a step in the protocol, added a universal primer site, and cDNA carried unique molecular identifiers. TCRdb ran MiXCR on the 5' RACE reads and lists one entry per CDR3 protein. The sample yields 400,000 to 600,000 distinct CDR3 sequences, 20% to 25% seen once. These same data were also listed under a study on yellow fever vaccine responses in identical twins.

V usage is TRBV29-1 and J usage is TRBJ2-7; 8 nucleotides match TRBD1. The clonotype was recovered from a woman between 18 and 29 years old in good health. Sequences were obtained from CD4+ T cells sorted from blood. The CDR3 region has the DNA TGCAGCGTAGGACAGGGTAGCCACGAGCAGTACTTC. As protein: CSVGQGSHEQYF.